The 8 T cell receptor beta chains below come from one sample, sequenced in a study of T cell repertoires in cytomegalovirus infection (dated by TCRdb to the late 2010s). Data came from an Illumina HiSeq 1500. TCRdb took the public reads, trimmed them with fastp at Q25, ran MiXCR for clone calling and kept in-frame beta chains. Identical CDR3 proteins give one entry, which carries the most common genes and DNA. The sample includes about 100,000 distinct CDR3 sequences, with less than 30% observed a single time. The top ten clones comprise 71% of the sample. Antigens for these TCRs are unknown. Interpreted using the paper, the treatment or condition label stands for: in vitro stimulation with specific CMV peptide epitopes to enrich CMV-specific T cells. Sequenced here: CD8+ T cells from cultured PBMCs, sampled from culture after CMV antigen stimulation. All receptors derive from a human donor in good health (CMV status not recorded). Some clones in this sample may be carry-over from other donors' samples.

This rearrangement joins TRBV15 to TRBJ2-1, with a weak D call TRBD2 (6 bases). V was clipped by 4 bases and J by 0 bases, with 13 bases between them. There are 16 residues in the CDR3. Germline V gene data show CDR1 as LNHNV and CDR2 as YYDKDF (reference sequence). The CDR3 protein is CATSKWDFSSYNEQFF. The DNA of the CDR3 is TGTGCCACCAGCAAATGGGACTTCAGCTCCTACAATGAGCAGTTCTTC.

V is TRBV28 and J is TRBJ1-1, with no clear D. The CDR3 is 14 amino acids. Germline V gene data show CDR1 as MDHEN and CDR2 as SYDVKM. The V end lost 3 bases, the J end lost 3 bases, and 11 bases lay between the germline ends. Here the CDR3 reads CASSFLQPDTEAFF. The CDR3 DNA reads as TGTGCCAGCAGTTTTTTACAGCCCGACACTGAAGCTTTCTTT.

The CDR3: CASSYSDYGRHVDEQFF. CDR3 DNA sequence: TGTGCCAGCAGTTACTCTGACTATGGACGCCACGTTGATGAGCAGTTCTTC. This chain connects TRBV6-5 to TRBJ2-1; maybe TRBD2 (5 bases). This CDR3 spans 17 amino acids. The germline gives CDR1 MNHEY, CDR2 SVGAGI. V was clipped by 0 bases and J by 8 bases, with 20 bases between them.

This clonotype was detected a few times. In DNA, the CDR3 is TGTGCCAGCGGGGGGTACGAGGAGACCCAGTACTTC. Its translation is CASGGYEETQYF. The chain links TRBV6-6 to TRBJ2-5; possible D gene TRBD2, 6 bases. The germline CDR1 and CDR2 sequences are MNHNY and SVGAGI (reference sequence). The CDR3 contains 12 residues. V lost 8 bases and J lost 5, with 12 bases in between.

The gene calls are TRBV27 and TRBJ2-7, with a weak D call TRBD1 (5 bases). The CDR3 covers 13 residues. V gave up 3 bases and J gave up 6 bases, with 12 bases separating them. CDR1 MNHEY and CDR2 SMNVEV come from the germline V gene (reference sequence). The CDR3 sequence is CASSFPTTGEQYF. CDR3 sequence (DNA): TGTGCCAGCAGTTTCCCCACAACAGGCGAGCAGTACTTC.

CDR3 sequence reads: CASSLKLAGGPSTDTQYF. CDR3 nucleotides: TGCGCCAGCAGCTTGAAACTAGCGGGGGGACCATCCACAGATACGCAGTATTTT. The gene calls are TRBV5-1 and TRBJ2-3, with 12 bases identical to TRBD2. This CDR3 is 18 amino acids long. V lost 1 base, J lost 2 bases, and 8 bases stayed unmatched. Germline V CDR1 and CDR2: SGHRS, YFSETQ.

This clonotype was recorded at least ten times. The chain has TRBV6-5 and TRBJ2-2; 7 bases align to TRBD2. Trimming at V came to 2 bases and at J to 5 bases, leaving 5 bases not matched to a gene. The CDR3 extends over 15 amino acids. Germline V gives CDR1 MNHEY, CDR2 SVGAGI. The CDR3 protein is CASSYVAGETGELFF. CDR3 bases: TGTGCCAGCAGTTACGTCGCGGGGGAGACCGGGGAGCTGTTTTTT.

This chain links TRBV9 with TRBJ2-2; 7 bases agree with TRBD1. This CDR3 comprises 15 residues. The V and J ends lost 6 bases and 5 bases, in that order; junction bases with no gene match: 10. The germline V gene encodes CDR1 SGDLS and CDR2 YYNGEE. The CDR3 region is CASNDRVDWTGELFF. DNA of the CDR3: TGTGCCAGCAATGACAGGGTGGATTGGACCGGGGAGCTGTTTTTT.